This T cell receptor (beta chain) was recovered during a study of healthy donors' naive CD4 and CD8 T cells. Whole-study context: All functional IMGT TCR alpha variants were covered by new primers. General observations from the study: Homeostatic proliferation of naive T cells was not examined as a bias source. Positive CDR3 charge linked to CD4+ cells, negative to CD8+ cells.

A note on this clonotype: The antigen is unknown.

A linear amplification protocol produced the TCR libraries from approximately 460 ng of total RNA. One entry per CDR3 protein results from TCRdb running MiXCR on the reads. Of around 200,000 distinct CDR3 sequences in the sample, about 74% are singletons; the top ten hold about 2.4%. V lost 0 bases, J lost 13 bases, and 4 bases lay in between. CDR1 is SQVTM and CDR2 is ANQGSEA in the germline V gene. This CDR3 is 9 amino acids long. Naive T cells were sorted: CD4+CD8-CD45RO-CD45RA+ for CD4+, CD8+CD4-CD45RA+CD27bright for CD8+. The sequencing sample was made of naive CD4+ and CD8+ T cells sorted from blood, pooled from several donors. V and J are TRBV29-1 and TRBJ2-1; no clear D gene. The source is a pool of human donors in good health; the sample pools cells from several healthy donors. This CDR3 reads CSVEELQFF. Here the CDR3 DNA reads TGCAGCGTTGAAGAGTTACAGTTCTTC.